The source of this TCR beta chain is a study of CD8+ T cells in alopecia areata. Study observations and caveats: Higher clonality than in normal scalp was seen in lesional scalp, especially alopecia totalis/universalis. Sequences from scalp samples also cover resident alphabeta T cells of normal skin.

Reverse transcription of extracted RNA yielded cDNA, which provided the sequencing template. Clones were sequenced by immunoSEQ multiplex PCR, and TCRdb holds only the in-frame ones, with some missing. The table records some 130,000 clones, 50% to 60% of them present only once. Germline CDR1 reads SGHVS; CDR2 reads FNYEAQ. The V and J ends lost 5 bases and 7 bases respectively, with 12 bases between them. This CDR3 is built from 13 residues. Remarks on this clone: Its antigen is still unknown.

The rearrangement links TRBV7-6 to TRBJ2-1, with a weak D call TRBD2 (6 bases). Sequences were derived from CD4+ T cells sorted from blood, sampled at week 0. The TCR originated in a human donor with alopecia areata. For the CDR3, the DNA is TGTGCCAGCAGCCCAGGAGGGGTTAATGAGCAGTTCTTC. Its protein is CASSPGGVNEQFF.